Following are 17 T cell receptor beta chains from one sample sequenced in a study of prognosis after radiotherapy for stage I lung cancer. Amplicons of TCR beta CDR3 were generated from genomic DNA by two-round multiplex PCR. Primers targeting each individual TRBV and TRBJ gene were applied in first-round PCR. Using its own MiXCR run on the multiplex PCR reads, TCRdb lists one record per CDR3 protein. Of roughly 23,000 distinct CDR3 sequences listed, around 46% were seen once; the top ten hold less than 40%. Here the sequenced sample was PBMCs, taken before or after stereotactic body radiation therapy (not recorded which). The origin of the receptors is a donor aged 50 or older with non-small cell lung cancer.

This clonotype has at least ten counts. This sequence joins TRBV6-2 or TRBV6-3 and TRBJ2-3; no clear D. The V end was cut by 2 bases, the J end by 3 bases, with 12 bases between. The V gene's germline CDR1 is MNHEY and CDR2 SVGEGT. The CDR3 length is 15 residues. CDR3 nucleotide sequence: TGTGCCAGCAGTTACCGCGAGGTGGGGACAGATACGCAGTATTTT. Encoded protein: CASSYREVGTDTQYF.

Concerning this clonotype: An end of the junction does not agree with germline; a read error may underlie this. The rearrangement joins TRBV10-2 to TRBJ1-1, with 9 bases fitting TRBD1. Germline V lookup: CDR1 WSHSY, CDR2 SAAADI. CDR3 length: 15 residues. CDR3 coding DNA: TGTGCCAGCAGTGAACAGGGGGCGAGGGACACTGAAGCTTTCTTT. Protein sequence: CASSEQGARDTEAFF.

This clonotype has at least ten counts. Here the CDR3 reads CSVATGTGREKLFF. The CDR3 DNA reads TGCAGCGTCGCTACCGGGACAGGGAGGGAAAAACTGTTTTTT. The chain employs TRBV29-1 and TRBJ1-4; 9 bases fit TRBD1. The germline V gene has CDR1 SQVTM and CDR2 ANQGSEA. The CDR3 consists of 14 residues. J was trimmed by 8 bases and V by 6 bases; bases with no gene match: 10.

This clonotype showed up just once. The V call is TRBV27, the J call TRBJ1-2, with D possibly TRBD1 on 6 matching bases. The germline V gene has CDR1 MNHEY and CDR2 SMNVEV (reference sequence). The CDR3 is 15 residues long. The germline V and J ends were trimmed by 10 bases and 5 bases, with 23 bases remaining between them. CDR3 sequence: CAISKITQGSYGYTF. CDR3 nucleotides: TGTGCCATTTCTAAGATAACACAGGGATCGTATGGCTACACCTTC.

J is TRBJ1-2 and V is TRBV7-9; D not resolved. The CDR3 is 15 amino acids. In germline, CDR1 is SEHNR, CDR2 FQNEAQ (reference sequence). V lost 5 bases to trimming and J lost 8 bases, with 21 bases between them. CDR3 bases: TGTGCCAGCAGCCCAGCGGAGGTGGGGTTCTGGGGCTACACCTTC. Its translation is CASSPAEVGFWGYTF.

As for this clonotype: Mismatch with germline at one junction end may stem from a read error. The CDR3 region is CVSSETGPQREQYF. The CDR3 nucleotides are TGTGTCAGCAGTGAAACCGGTCCCCAAAGGGAGCAGTACTTC. The J gene is TRBJ2-7, the V gene TRBV6-1; D uncertain. The CDR3 consists of 14 residues. Germline values: CDR1 MNHNS, CDR2 SASEGT.

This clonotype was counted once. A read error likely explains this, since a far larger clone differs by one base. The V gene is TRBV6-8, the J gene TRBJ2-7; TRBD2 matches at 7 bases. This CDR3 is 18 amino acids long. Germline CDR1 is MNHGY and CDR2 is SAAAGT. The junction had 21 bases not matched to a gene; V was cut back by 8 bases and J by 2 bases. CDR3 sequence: CASGLSPVGLLTTYEQYF. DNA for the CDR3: TGTGCCAGCGGTTTATCCCCTGTGGGACTATTAACGACCTACGAGCAGTACTTC.

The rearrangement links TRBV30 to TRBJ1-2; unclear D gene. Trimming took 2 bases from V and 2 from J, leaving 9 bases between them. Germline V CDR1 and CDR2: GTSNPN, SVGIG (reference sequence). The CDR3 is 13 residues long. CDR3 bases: TGTGCCTGGAGTTGGGCGGTAAACTATGGCTACACCTTC. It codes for CAWSWAVNYGYTF.

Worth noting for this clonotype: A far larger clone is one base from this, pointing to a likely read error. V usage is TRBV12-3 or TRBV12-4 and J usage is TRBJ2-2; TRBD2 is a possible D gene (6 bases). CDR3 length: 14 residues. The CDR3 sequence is CASSLDFSGGEQFF. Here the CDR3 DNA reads TGTGCCAGCAGTCTAGACTTCTCCGGCGGGGAGCAGTTTTTT.

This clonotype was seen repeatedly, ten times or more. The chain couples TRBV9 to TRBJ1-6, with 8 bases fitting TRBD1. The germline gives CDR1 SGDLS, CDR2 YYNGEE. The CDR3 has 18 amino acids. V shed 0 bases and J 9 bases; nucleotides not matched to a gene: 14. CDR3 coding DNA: TGTGCCAGCAGCGTAGGCGGACAGGGTGGGGACTTCACTTCACCCCTCCACTTT. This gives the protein CASSVGGQGGDFTSPLHF.

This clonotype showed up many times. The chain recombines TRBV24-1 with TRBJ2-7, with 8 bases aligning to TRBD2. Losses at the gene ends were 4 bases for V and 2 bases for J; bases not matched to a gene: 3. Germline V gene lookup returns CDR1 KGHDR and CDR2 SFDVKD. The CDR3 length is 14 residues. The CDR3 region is CATSDPTSAYEQYF. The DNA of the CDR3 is TGTGCCACCAGTGACCCGACTAGCGCCTACGAGCAGTACTTC.

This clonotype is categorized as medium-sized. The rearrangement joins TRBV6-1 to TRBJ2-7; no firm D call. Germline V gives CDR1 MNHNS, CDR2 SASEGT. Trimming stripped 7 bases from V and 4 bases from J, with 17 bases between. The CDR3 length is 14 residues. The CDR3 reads CASIDPGPSYEQYF. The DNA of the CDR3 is TGTGCCAGCATTGACCCGGGCCCCTCATACGAGCAGTACTTC.

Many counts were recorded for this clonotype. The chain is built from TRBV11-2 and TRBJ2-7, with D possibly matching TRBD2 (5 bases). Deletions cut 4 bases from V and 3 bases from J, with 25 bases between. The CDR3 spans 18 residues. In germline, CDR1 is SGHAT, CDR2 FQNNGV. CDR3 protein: CASSSPDWRRGWYYEQYF. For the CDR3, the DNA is TGTGCCAGCAGCTCCCCGGATTGGAGACGGGGTTGGTACTACGAGCAGTACTTC. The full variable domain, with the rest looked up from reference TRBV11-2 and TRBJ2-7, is EAGVAQSPRYKIIEKRQSVAFWCNPISGHATLYWYQQILGQGPKLLIQFQNNGVVDDSQLPKDRFSAERLKGVDSTLKIQPAKLEDSAVYLCASSSPDWRRGWYYEQYFGPGTRLTVT.

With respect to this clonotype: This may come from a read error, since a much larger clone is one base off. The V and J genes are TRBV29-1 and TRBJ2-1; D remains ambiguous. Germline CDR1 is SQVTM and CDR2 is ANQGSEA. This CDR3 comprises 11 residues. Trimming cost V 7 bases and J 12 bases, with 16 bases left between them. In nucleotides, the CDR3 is TGCAGCGCAGATAGTGGAGCTGTGCAGTTCTTC. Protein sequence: CSADSGAVQFF.

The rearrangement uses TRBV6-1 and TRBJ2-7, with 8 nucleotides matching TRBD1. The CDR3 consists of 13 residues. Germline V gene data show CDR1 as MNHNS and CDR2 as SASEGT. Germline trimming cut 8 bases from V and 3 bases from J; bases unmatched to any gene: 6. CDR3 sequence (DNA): TGTGCCAGCCGGACAGGGTATTTCTACGAGCAGTACTTC. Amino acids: CASRTGYFYEQYF.

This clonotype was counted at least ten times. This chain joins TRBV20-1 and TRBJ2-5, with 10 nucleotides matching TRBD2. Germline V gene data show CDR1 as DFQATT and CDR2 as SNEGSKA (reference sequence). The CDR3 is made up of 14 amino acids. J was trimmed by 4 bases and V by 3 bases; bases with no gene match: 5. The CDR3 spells CSARLAGGIETQYF. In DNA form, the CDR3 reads TGCAGTGCTAGGTTAGCGGGGGGCATAGAGACCCAGTACTTC.

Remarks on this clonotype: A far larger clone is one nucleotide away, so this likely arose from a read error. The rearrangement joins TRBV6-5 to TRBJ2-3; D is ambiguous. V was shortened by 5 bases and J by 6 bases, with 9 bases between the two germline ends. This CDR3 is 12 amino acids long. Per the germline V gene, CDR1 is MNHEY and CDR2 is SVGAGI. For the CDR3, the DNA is TGTGCCAGCAGTCAGTCTCGCGATACGCAGTATTTT. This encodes CASSQSRDTQYF.